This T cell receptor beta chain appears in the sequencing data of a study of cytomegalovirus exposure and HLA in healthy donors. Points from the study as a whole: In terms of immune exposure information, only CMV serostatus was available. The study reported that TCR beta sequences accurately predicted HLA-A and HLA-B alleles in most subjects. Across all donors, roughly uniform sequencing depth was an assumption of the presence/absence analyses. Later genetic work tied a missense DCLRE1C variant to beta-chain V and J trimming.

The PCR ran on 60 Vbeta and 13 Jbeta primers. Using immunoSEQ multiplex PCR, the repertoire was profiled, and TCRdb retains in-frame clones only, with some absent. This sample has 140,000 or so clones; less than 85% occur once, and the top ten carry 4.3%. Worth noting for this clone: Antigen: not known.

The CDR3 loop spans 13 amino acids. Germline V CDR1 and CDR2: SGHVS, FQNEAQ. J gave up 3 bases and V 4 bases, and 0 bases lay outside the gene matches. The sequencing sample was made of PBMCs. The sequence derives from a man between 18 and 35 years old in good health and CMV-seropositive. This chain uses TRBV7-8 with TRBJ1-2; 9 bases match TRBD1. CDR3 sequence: CASSWTGDYGYTF. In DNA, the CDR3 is TGTGCCAGCAGCTGGACAGGGGACTATGGCTACACCTTC.